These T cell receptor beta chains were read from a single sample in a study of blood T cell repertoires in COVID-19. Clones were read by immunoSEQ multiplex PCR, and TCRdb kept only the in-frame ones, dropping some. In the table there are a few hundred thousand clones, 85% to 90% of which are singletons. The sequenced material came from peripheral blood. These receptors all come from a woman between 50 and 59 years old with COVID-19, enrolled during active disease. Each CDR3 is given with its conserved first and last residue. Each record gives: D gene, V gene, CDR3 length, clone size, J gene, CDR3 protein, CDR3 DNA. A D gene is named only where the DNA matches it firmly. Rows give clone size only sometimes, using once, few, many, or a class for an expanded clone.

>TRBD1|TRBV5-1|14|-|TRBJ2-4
CASSEGQPPNIQYF
TGCGCCAGCAGCGAGGGACAGCCACCAAACATTCAGTACTTC
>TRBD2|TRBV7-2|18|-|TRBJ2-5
CASSLYPSGLAGKETQYF
TGTGCCAGTAGCTTATACCCCTCGGGGCTAGCGGGAAAAGAGACCCAGTACTTC
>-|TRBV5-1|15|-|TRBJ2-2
CASSILAPDTGELFF
TGCGCCAGCAGCATTCTAGCGCCCGACACCGGGGAGCTGTTTTTT
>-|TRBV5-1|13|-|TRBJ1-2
CASSPDSTYGYTF
TGCGCCAGCAGCCCGGACAGCACCTATGGCTACACCTTC
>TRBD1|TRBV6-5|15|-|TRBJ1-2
CASWGPGQGAYGYTF
TGTGCCAGCTGGGGACCGGGACAGGGGGCCTATGGCTACACCTTC
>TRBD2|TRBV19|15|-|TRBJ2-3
CASSILAGVTDTQYF
TGTGCCAGTAGTATCCTAGCGGGAGTCACAGATACGCAGTATTTT
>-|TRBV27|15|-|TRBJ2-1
CASRPPGTYNNEQFF
TGTGCCAGCAGACCACCCGGGACATATAACAATGAGCAGTTCTTC
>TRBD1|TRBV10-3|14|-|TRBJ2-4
CAISKTRDRNIQYF
TGTGCCATCAGTAAAACTCGGGACAGAAACATTCAGTACTTC
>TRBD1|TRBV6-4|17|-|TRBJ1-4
CASNEQGDFSTNEKLFF
TGTGCCAGCAATGAACAGGGGGATTTTAGTACTAATGAAAAACTGTTTTTT
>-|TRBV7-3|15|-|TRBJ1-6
CASSLKSGLTSPLHF
TGTGCCAGCAGCTTAAAGTCAGGGTTGACTTCACCCCTCCACTTT
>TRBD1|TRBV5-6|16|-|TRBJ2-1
CASSSTPGTVYNEQFF
TGTGCCAGCAGCTCAACCCCCGGGACAGTCTACAATGAGCAGTTCTTC
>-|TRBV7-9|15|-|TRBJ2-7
CASSLSGPLEGEQYF
TGTGCCAGCAGCCTCAGCGGGCCCCTGGAGGGGGAGCAGTACTTC
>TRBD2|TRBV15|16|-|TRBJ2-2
CATSSRLAGASGELFF
TGTGCCACCAGCAGCAGACTAGCGGGAGCGTCCGGGGAGCTGTTTTTT
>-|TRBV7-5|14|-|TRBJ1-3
CVRSLVRSGNTIYF
TGTGTCAGAAGCTTAGTGCGCTCTGGAAACACCATATATTTT
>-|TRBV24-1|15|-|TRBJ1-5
CATSDYDRRNQPQHF
TGTGCCACCAGTGATTACGACAGGAGGAATCAGCCCCAGCATTTT
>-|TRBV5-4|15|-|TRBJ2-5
CASSLGLGRGETQYF
TGTGCCAGCAGCTTGGGGCTAGGCCGGGGAGAGACCCAGTACTTC
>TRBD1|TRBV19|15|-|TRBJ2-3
CASSIAGRGPDTQYF
TGTGCCAGTAGTATAGCGGGCAGGGGGCCAGATACGCAGTATTTT
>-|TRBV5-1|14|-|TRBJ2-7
CASSPDTNIYEQYF
TGCGCCAGCAGCCCGGACACCAACATCTACGAGCAGTACTTC
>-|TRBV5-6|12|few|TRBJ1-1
CASSYSRTEAFF
TGTGCCAGCAGCTATTCGAGGACTGAAGCTTTCTTT
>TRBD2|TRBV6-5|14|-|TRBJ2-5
CASGAGGRSETQYF
TGTGCCAGCGGGGCGGGAGGACGTTCGGAGACCCAGTACTTC
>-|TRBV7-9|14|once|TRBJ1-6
CASSLDPGNSPLHF
TGTGCCAGCAGTCTAGATCCGGGAAATTCACCCCTCCACTTT
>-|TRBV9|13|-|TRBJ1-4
CASGHTLDEKLFF
TGTGCCAGTGGACACACCCTGGATGAAAAACTGTTTTTT
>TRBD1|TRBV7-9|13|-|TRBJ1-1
CASSLADRAGAFF
TGTGCCAGCAGCTTAGCCGACAGGGCGGGAGCTTTCTTT
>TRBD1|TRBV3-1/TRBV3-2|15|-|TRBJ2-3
CASRQQGALTDTQYF
TGTGCCAGCAGACAACAGGGGGCCCTAACAGATACGCAGTATTTT
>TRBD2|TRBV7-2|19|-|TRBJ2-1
CASSPTGLAGGESYNEQFF
TGTGCCAGCAGCCCGACGGGACTAGCGGGAGGGGAGTCCTACAATGAGCAGTTCTTC
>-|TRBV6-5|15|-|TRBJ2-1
CASRPGGPAYNEQFF
TGTGCCAGCAGACCAGGAGGGCCGGCCTACAATGAGCAGTTCTTC
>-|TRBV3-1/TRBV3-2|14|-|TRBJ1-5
CASSQDPGNQPQHF
TGTGCCAGCAGCCAAGACCCGGGCAATCAGCCCCAGCATTTT
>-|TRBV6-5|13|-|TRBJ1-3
CASSLSSGNTIYF
TGTGCCAGCAGTCTTAGCTCTGGAAACACCATATATTTT
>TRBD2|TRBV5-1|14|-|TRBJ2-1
CASSLVAGMSEQFF
TGCGCCAGCAGCTTGGTAGCGGGTATGAGTGAGCAGTTCTTC
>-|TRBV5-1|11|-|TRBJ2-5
CASSLLETQYF
TGCGCCAGCAGCTTGCTAGAGACCCAGTACTTC
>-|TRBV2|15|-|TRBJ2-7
CASRSGPTYSYEQYF
TGTGCCAGCAGGAGCGGGCCAACTTACTCCTACGAGCAGTACTTC